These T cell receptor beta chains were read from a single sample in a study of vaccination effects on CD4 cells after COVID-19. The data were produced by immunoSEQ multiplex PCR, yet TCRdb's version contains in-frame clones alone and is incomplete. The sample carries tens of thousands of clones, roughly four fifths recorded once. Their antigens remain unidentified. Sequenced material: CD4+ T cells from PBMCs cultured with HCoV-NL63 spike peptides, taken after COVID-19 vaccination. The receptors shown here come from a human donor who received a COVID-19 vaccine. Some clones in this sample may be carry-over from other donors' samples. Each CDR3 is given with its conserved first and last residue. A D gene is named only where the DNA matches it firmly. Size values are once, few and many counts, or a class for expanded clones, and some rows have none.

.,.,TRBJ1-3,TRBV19,TGTGCCACCCAGGGTCGGGGGAGGAACACCATATATTTT,CATQGRGRNTIYF
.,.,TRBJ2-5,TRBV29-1,TGCAGCGTTGGGGGGGAAGAGACCCAGTACTTC,CSVGGEETQYF
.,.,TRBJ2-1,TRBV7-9,TGTGCCAGCAGCCGAGTCCGGGGGCCGTTGTTCTTC,CASSRVRGPLFF
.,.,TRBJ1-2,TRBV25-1,TGTGCCAGCAGATTAGGGTCTGACTATGGCTACACCTTC,CASRLGSDYGYTF
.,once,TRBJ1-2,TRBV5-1,TGCGCCAGCAGCATCGACAGGATAAACCTTTATGGCTACACCTTC,CASSIDRINLYGYTF
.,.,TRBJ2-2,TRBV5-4,TGTGCCAGCAGCTTCATGGAGACCGGGGAGCTGTTTTTT,CASSFMETGELFF
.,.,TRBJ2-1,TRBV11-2,TGTGCCAGCAGCCCGCGGGACAGCTCCTACAATGAGCAGTTCTTC,CASSPRDSSYNEQFF
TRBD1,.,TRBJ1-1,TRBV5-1,TGCGCCAGCAGCTCCGGAAACAGGGGAGGAAACACTGAAGCTTTCTTT,CASSSGNRGGNTEAFF
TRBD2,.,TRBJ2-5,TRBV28,TGTGCCAGCAGTTTTCGAGGGGCGGGAGAAGAGACCCAGTACTTC,CASSFRGAGEETQYF
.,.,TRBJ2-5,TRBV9,TGTGCCAGCAGCGTAGCCAGCCGACCCCAAGAGACCCAGTACTTC,CASSVASRPQETQYF
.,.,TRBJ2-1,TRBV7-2,TGTGCCAGCAGCTTCGCCGGGGGCCCCTACAATGAGCAGTTCTTC,CASSFAGGPYNEQFF
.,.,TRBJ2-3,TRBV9,TGTGCCAGCAGCCTCAGGGTTAGCACAGATACGCAGTATTTT,CASSLRVSTDTQYF
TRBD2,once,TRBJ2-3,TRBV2,TGTGCCAGCAGTTCAACTAGCGGGGGGGTCCCGGCAGATACGCAGTATTTT,CASSSTSGGVPADTQYF
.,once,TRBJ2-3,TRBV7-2,TGTGCCAGCAGCTTAGGGGCTAGCGTGGGGTGGGATACGCAGTATTTT,CASSLGASVGWDTQYF